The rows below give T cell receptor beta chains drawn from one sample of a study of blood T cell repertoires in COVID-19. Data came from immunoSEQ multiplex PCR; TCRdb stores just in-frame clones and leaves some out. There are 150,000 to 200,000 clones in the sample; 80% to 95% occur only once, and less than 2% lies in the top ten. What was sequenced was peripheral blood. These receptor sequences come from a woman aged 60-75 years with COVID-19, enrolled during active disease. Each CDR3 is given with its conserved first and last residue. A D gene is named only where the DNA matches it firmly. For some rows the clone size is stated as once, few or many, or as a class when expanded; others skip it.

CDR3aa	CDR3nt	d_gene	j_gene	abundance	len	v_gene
CASLEGIGGGYTF	TGTGCCAGCCTCGAGGGAATAGGAGGTGGCTACACCTTC	-	TRBJ1-2	once	13	TRBV27
CASSLAAGVIGTQYF	TGCGCCAGCAGCTTGGCCGCAGGGGTAATTGGGACCCAGTACTTC	-	TRBJ2-5	-	15	TRBV5-1
CAWARGAMYEQYF	TGTGCCTGGGCCCGGGGGGCTATGTACGAGCAGTACTTC	-	TRBJ2-7	-	13	TRBV30
CASSIVGRTYGYTF	TGTGCCAGTAGTATAGTGGGGAGAACCTATGGCTACACCTTC	-	TRBJ1-2	-	14	TRBV19
CASSLSSGEDETQYF	TGCGCCAGCAGCTTGAGTAGCGGGGAGGATGAGACCCAGTACTTC	TRBD2	TRBJ2-5	once	15	TRBV5-1
CASSGGTGAEQYF	TGTGCCAGCAGCGGGGGAACAGGGGCCGAGCAGTACTTC	TRBD1	TRBJ2-7	-	13	TRBV11-3
CASSLLDFGYTF	TGTGCCAGCAGTTTATTGGACTTTGGCTACACCTTC	-	TRBJ1-2	-	12	TRBV12-3/TRBV12-4
CASSPGTVYGYTF	TGTGCCAGCTCACCAGGAACAGTTTATGGCTACACCTTC	-	TRBJ1-2	-	13	TRBV18
CASRSLVSEAFF	TGTGCCAGCAGATCTCTTGTTTCTGAAGCTTTCTTT	-	TRBJ1-1	-	12	TRBV6-5
CSVDFSVNTEAFF	TGCAGCGTTGATTTTTCGGTAAACACTGAAGCTTTCTTT	-	TRBJ1-1	-	13	TRBV29-1
CSASFGRDQETQYF	TGCAGTGCTAGTTTTGGGCGGGACCAAGAGACCCAGTACTTC	-	TRBJ2-5	medium-sized	14	TRBV20-1
CASRGTGLQYF	TGTGCCAGCAGGGGGACAGGTTTGCAGTACTTC	TRBD1	TRBJ2-7	-	11	TRBV12-3/TRBV12-4
CATHLTQTGYEQYF	TGTGCCACTCACCTTACCCAGACAGGGTACGAGCAGTACTTC	TRBD1	TRBJ2-7	-	14	TRBV2
CASNGQGSSNYGYTF	TGTGCCAGCAATGGACAGGGGAGTTCTAACTATGGCTACACCTTC	TRBD1	TRBJ1-2	-	15	TRBV9
CASSQDYQGPYGYTF	TGTGCCAGCAGCCAAGACTATCAGGGGCCCTATGGCTACACCTTC	-	TRBJ1-2	-	15	TRBV4-2